This record covers a single TCR delta chain. The sample belongs to a study of gamma-delta chains in newborns, infants, children. Background on the study: Innate gammadelta T cells reportedly expand polyclonally right after birth, driven by microbial exposure, per the title.

TCRdb fed the reads into CATT to redo clone calling. The sample gives just under 5,000 delta-chain clones, roughly 3.3% of which show up once; about an eighth is in the top ten. Trimming cost V 6 bases and J 0 bases, with 29 bases left between them. The CDR3 runs to 20 residues. CDR1 and CDR2 (germline): TSWWSYY, QGS. The TCR originated in a child who was a newborn, infant or young child, either healthy, febrile or measles-vaccinated (not recorded which). Specimen: blood. The chain is built from TRDV1 and TRDJ1; a weak D match, TRDD3 (10 bases). The CDR3 DNA reads as TGTGCTCTTGGCCTTCCTACGCAGTACTGGGGGATGGCGGACACCGATAAACTCATCTTT. Translating it yields CALGLPTQYWGMADTDKLIF.